This T cell receptor (beta chain) was found in a study of CD8+ T cells in alopecia areata. The CDR3 extends over 13 amino acids. Trimming removed 3 bases at V and 4 bases at J, with 10 bases between. In germline, CDR1 is GTSNPN, CDR2 SVGIG (reference sequence). cDNA serving as the sequencing template came from extracted, reverse transcribed RNA. Measured with immunoSEQ multiplex PCR; TCRdb has only the in-frame clones, and not every one. The sample has about 150,000 clones; about 53% are singletons. Collected material from alopecia areata patients comprised lesional scalp punch biopsies and peripheral blood.

The TCR comes from a human donor with alopecia areata. Here the sequenced sample was CD8+ T cells sorted from blood, taken at week 0. This chain uses TRBV30 with TRBJ2-1; D is perhaps TRBD1 (6 bases). The CDR3 DNA reads TGTGCCTGGAGCGGGGACACATACAATGAGCAGTTCTTC. This translates into CAWSGDTYNEQFF.